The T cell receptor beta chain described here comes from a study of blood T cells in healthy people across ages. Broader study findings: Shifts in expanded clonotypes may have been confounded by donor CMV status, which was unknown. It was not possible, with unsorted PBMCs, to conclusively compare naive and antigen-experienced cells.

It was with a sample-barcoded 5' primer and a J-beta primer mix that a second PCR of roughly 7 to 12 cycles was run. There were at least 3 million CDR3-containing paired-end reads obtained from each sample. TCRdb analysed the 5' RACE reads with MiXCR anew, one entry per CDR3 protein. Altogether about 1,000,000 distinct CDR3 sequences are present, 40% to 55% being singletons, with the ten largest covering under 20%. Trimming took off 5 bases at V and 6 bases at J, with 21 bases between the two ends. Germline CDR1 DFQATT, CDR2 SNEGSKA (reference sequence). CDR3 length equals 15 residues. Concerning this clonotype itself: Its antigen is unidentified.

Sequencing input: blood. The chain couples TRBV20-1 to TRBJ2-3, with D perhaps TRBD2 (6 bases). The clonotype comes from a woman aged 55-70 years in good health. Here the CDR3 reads CSALRRDWSLDTQYF. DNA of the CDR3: TGCAGTGCTCTAAGACGGGACTGGTCGTTGGATACGCAGTATTTT.